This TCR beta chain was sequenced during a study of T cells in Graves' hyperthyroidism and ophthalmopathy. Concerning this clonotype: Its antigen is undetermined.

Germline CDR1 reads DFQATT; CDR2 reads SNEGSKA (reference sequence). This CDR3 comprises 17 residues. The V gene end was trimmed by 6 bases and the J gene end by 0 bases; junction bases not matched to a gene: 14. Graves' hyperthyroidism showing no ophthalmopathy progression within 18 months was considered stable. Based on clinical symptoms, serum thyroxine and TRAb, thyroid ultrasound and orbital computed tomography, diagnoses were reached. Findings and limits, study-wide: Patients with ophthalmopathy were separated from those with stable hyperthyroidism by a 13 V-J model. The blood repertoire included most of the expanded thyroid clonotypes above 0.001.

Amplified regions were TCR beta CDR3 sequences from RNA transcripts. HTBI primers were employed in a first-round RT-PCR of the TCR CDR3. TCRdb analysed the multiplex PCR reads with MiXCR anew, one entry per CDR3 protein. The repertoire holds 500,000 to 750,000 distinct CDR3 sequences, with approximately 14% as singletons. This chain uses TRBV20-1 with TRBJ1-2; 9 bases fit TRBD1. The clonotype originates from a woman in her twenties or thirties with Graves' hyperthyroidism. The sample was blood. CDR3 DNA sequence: TGCAGTGCCCCGACCCACCGGGACAGGGTTTCTAACTATGGCTACACCTTC. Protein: CSAPTHRDRVSNYGYTF.